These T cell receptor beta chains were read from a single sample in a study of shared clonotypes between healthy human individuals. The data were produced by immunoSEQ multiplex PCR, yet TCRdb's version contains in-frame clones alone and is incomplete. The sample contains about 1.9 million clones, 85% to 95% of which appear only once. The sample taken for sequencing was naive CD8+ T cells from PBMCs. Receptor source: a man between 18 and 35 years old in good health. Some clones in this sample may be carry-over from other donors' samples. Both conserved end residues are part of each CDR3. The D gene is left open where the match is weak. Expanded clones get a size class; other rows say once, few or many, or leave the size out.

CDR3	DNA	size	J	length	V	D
CASSPRGDRVPQWETQYF	TGCGCCAGCAGCCCTCGTGGAGACCGGGTCCCTCAATGGGAGACCCAGTACTTC	-	TRBJ2-5	18	TRBV5-1	-
CASSAGPGLAAYEQYF	TGTGCCAGCAGCGCCGGACCGGGACTAGCGGCCTACGAGCAGTACTTC	-	TRBJ2-7	16	TRBV9	TRBD2
CASSLLGTSGDLGQFF	TGTGCCAGCAGTTTATTGGGGACTAGCGGGGACCTCGGGCAGTTCTTC	once	TRBJ2-1	16	TRBV27	TRBD2
CAISEPSFGQDINQPQHF	TGTGCCATCAGTGAGCCGTCGTTTGGACAGGACATCAATCAGCCCCAGCATTTT	-	TRBJ1-5	18	TRBV10-3	TRBD1
CASSYNIGVGELFF	TGTGCCAGCAGTTACAACATCGGGGTCGGGGAGCTGTTTTTT	-	TRBJ2-2	14	TRBV6-5	-
CASTPAEEETQYF	TGTGCCAGCACCCCCGCGGAGGAAGAGACCCAGTACTTC	-	TRBJ2-5	13	TRBV11-2	-
CASSPNGLTYEQYF	TGTGCCAGCAGTCCCAATGGACTAACCTACGAGCAGTACTTC	-	TRBJ2-7	14	TRBV27	-
CASSITGGQETQYF	TGTGCCAGCAGTATTACAGGGGGACAAGAGACCCAGTACTTC	-	TRBJ2-5	14	TRBV27	TRBD1
CAVVRGTYEQYF	TGTGCCGTCGTACGGGGGACCTACGAGCAGTACTTC	-	TRBJ2-7	12	TRBV7-8	-
CASSPSWYTEAFF	TGTGCCAGCAGCCCCAGCTGGTACACTGAAGCTTTCTTT	-	TRBJ1-1	13	TRBV6-5	-
CASSQDGGDTEAFF	TGTGCCAGCAGCCAAGATGGGGGTGATACTGAAGCTTTCTTT	-	TRBJ1-1	14	TRBV4-2	-
CASSQGWVPYNEQFF	TGCGCCAGCAGCCAGGGGTGGGTTCCCTACAATGAGCAGTTCTTC	-	TRBJ2-1	15	TRBV4-3	-
CASSVGSLAGGPGNEQYF	TGTGCCAGCAGCGTAGGATCACTAGCGGGAGGGCCAGGGAACGAGCAGTACTTC	-	TRBJ2-7	18	TRBV9	TRBD2
CASSQAKFYGYTF	TGTGCCAGCAGCCAAGCAAAATTCTATGGCTACACCTTC	-	TRBJ1-2	13	TRBV4-2	-
CASSVGRGEQPQHF	TGTGCCAGCAGCGTAGGCAGGGGTGAACAGCCCCAGCATTTT	-	TRBJ1-5	14	TRBV9	-
CAGQGVGGDQETQYF	TGTGCCGGCCAAGGGGTGGGGGGCGACCAAGAGACCCAGTACTTC	-	TRBJ2-5	15	TRBV2	-
CSVELQGDPDLVQYF	TGCAGCGTTGAACTCCAGGGGGACCCAGACCTCGTGCAGTACTTC	-	TRBJ2-7	15	TRBV29-1	TRBD1
CASSQAGTGYNEQFF	TGCGCCAGCAGCCAAGCGGGGACAGGGTACAATGAGCAGTTCTTC	once	TRBJ2-1	15	TRBV4-1	TRBD1
CASSLEGSFSYEQYF	TGTGCCAGCAGCTTAGAGGGTAGTTTTTCCTACGAGCAGTACTTC	-	TRBJ2-7	15	TRBV7-8	-
CASSLSGGSGNTIYF	TGTGCCAGCAGCTTATCGGGGGGCTCTGGAAACACCATATATTTT	-	TRBJ1-3	15	TRBV7-3	-
CASSIKGQGVGELFF	TGTGCCAGCAGTATAAAAGGACAGGGTGTCGGGGAGCTGTTTTTT	-	TRBJ2-2	15	TRBV5-5	TRBD1
CASSQTNLAGGGDTQYF	TGCGCCAGCAGCCAAACCAACCTAGCGGGAGGGGGAGATACGCAGTATTTT	-	TRBJ2-3	17	TRBV5-1	TRBD2
CASSLSSRASYNEQFF	TGTGCCAGCAGCTTATCGTCCAGGGCCTCCTACAATGAGCAGTTCTTC	-	TRBJ2-1	16	TRBV11-1	-
CASRSREDGEAFF	TGTGCCAGCAGATCCAGGGAGGACGGTGAAGCTTTCTTT	-	TRBJ1-1	13	TRBV6-7	-
CASSPWGHADVLTF	TGTGCCAGTAGTCCGTGGGGGCATGCGGACGTCCTGACTTTC	-	TRBJ2-6	14	TRBV19	-
CSVLQGYEQYF	TGCAGTGTACTACAGGGGTACGAGCAGTACTTC	-	TRBJ2-7	11	TRBV29-1	TRBD1
CASSPPGSEDTDTQYF	TGTGCCAGCAGCCCCCCCGGGAGCGAGGACACAGATACGCAGTATTTT	-	TRBJ2-3	16	TRBV9	-
CASSLLGYEREQYF	TGTGCCAGCAGTTTATTGGGCTACGAGAGGGAGCAGTACTTC	-	TRBJ2-7	14	TRBV27	-
CAIKTRDTGELFF	TGTGCCATCAAGACCAGGGACACCGGGGAGCTGTTTTTT	-	TRBJ2-2	13	TRBV10-3	-
CASSRRFGRDTDTQYF	TGTGCCAGCAGCAGAAGGTTCGGACGGGACACAGATACGCAGTATTTT	-	TRBJ2-3	16	TRBV7-2	-
CASRLSQRPGDTGELFF	TGTGCCAGCAGACTTTCCCAGCGGCCAGGGGACACCGGGGAGCTGTTTTTT	-	TRBJ2-2	17	TRBV28	-